This T cell receptor (beta chain) was sequenced during a study of blood T cell repertoires in COVID-19 (dated by TCRdb to 2020 to 2021). Background for the entire study: The collaborator samples originated in the United States, Italy and Spain and spanned the acute and convalescent phases of COVID-19. The sample metadata nearly always contained a de-identified subject ID, COVID-19 status, age in years and sex. The material from the prospective study consisted of cDNA or gDNA derived from T cells, B-cell-depleted T cells, or PBMCs. Deeply sampled blood TCRbeta repertoires from subjects exposed to, actively infected with, or recovered from COVID-19 were included in the dataset. The samples were drawn from the first 160 participants of the ongoing ImmuneRACE study and from some 1,300 subjects provided by 6 global collaborators. The repertoires were released in a freely available public database meant as a resource for research on the immune response to SARS-CoV-2. Where HLA class I and class II types were available, the types were taken from metadata supplied by the sample provider, not from assay-based typing.

V was cut back by 7 bases and J by 0 bases, leaving a gap of 16 bases between them. The CDR3 spans 15 residues, from the cysteine through the phenylalanine. CDR3 DNA is the only sequence kept; it has 45 bases, read in frame from the first base. CDR1 and CDR2 (MNHEY, SVGAGI) derive from the germline V gene. General study outcomes and caveats: How much clinical and demographic metadata was included differed by source and by participant, and the metadata was provided uncurated.

TCRbeta CDR3 regions were amplified from genomic DNA by means of the immunoSEQ Assay, a bias-controlled multiplex PCR. In the original analysis: The number of nucleated cells in each sample was estimated by amplification of reference gene primers within the assay. To quantify the absolute abundance of each unique TCRbeta CDR3 rearrangement, sequence reads were collapsed and filtered. For each sample, productive Simpson clonality was calculated by taking the square root of Simpson's diversity index across productive rearrangements. TCRdb retrieved this table from immuneACCESS and kept in-frame rearrangements only. Not all clones are present; in checked studies, unresolved V genes account for under half, and no reason is known for the remainder. That table furnishes V, J and clone size, whereas the DNA furnished D and trimming. In all, the sample holds some 120,000 clones, and under 85% of those were seen once. 12% of the sample lies in the top ten.

The count of this clone is one. Its antigen has not been determined. No much larger clone exists at a distance of one base, and base qualities are not known. The collaborating institutions used their own protocols to collect whole blood in K2EDTA tubes. For TCRbeta analysis, collaborators shipped samples as frozen whole blood, isolated PBMCs, or DNA extracted from either of those sample types. Material for sequencing was peripheral blood. The receptor's source is an older woman with acute or convalescent COVID-19. Here the chain combines TRBV6-5 and TRBJ2-7, with the identity of the D gene unclear. The nucleotide sequence reads TGTGCCAGCATGAGGCCCACAAAGATCTCCTACGAGCAGTACTTC. Its amino acids are CASMRPTKISYEQYF.